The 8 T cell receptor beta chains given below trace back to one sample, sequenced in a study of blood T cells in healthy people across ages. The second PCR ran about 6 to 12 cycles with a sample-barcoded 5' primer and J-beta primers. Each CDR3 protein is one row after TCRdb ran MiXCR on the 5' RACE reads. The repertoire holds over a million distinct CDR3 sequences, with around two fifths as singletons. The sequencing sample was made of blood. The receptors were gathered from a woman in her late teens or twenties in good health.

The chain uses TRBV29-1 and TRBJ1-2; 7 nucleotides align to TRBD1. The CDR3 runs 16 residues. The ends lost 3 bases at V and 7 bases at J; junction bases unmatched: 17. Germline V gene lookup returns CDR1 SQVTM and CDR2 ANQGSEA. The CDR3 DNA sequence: TGCAGCGTTGACGTCGAGACAGGGTCAAAAGGGTGTGGCTACACCTTC. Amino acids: CSVDVETGSKGCGYTF. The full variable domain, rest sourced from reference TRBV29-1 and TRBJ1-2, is SAVISQKPSRDICQRGTSLTIQCQVDSQVTMMFWYRQQPGQSLTLIATANQGSEATYESGFVIDKFPISRPNLTFSTLTVSNMSPEDSSIYLCSVDVETGSKGCGYTFGSGTRLTVV.

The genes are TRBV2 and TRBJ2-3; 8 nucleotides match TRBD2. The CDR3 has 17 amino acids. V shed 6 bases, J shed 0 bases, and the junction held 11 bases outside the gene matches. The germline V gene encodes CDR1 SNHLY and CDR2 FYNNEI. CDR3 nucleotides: TGTGCCAGCAGCCCCCGGCAGCGGGGGACTAGCACAGATACGCAGTATTTT. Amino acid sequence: CASSPRQRGTSTDTQYF.

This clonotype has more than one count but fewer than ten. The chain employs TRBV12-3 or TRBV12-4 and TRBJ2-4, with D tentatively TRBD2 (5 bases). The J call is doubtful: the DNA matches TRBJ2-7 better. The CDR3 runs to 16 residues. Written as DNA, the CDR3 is TGTGCCAGCAGGTTTAGAATAGGGCGGGTTGATGGCGAGCAGTACTTC. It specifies CASRFRIGRVDGEQYF.

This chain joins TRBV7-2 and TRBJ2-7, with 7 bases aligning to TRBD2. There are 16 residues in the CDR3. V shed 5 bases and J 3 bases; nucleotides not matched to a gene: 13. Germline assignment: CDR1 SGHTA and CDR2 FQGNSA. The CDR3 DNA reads TGTGCCAGCAGCCCCCGGACTAGAGGGGAGAACTACGAGCAGTACTTC. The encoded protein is CASSPRTRGENYEQYF.

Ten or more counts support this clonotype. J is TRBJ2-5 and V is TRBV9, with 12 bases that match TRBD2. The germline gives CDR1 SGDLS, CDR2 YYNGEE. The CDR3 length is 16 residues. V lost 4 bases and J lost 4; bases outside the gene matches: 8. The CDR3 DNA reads TGTGCCAGCAGCCCCATTCGACTAGCGGGAGTAGAGACCCAGTACTTC. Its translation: CASSPIRLAGVETQYF.

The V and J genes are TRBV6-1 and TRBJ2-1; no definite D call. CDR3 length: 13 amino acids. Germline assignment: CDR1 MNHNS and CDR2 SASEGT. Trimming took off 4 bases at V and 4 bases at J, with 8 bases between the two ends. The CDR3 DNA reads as TGTGCCAGCAGTGCATCACTGTACAATGAGCAGTTCTTC. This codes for CASSASLYNEQFF.

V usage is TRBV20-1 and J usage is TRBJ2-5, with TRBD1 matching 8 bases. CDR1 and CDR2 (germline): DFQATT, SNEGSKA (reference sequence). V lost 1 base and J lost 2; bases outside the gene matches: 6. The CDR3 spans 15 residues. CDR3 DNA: TGCAGTGCTAGAGGGACAACAGGGGGGCAAGAGACCCAGTACTTC. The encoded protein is CSARGTTGGQETQYF.

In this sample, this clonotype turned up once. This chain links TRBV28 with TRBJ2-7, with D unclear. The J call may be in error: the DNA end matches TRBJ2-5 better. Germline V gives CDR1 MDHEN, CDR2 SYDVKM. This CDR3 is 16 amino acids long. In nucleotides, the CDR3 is TGTGCCAGCAGTTTGGGGAAGCAGGTATCTGGGGAGACCCAGTACTTC. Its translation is CASSLGKQVSGETQYF.